The present T cell receptor (beta chain) was sequenced within a study of OX40 agonist ivuxolimab in advanced cancers. The sample holds one count of this clone. The germline gives CDR1 GTSNPN, CDR2 SVGIG (reference sequence). The V gene lost 3 bases and the J gene lost 6 bases, with 34 bases spanning the gap. The CDR3 spans 20 residues. TCRdb keeps only in-frame clones here, not all; method: immunoSEQ multiplex PCR. Of approximately 99,000 clones in the sample, approximately 90% were seen once. V and J are TRBV30 and TRBJ2-3; tentatively, D is TRBD1 or TRBD2 (5 bases each). The clonotype originates from an adult with an advanced solid tumor such as melanoma, head and neck, liver or kidney cancer. The specimen was CD4+ or CD8+ T cells sorted from blood, collected in a trial of the OX40 agonist ivuxolimab. CDR3 nucleotides: TGTGCCTGGAGCGCAAGCCCGGCGGCTGTGGGGGTGGTTAGTTCTGATACGCAGTATTTT. This codes for CAWSASPAAVGVVSSDTQYF.